The 18 T cell receptor beta chains in this list originate from one sample, sequenced in a study of blood T cell repertoires in COVID-19. Here immunoSEQ multiplex PCR was the method, and the copy in TCRdb shows in-frame clones only, minus some. Here the sample spans 250,000 or so clones, under 90% being singletons. Sequencing was done on a sample of PBMCs or T cells enriched from blood (not recorded which). The receptors here all came from a man in his sixties who had recovered from COVID-19.

V usage is TRBV3-1 (or the pseudogene TRBV3-2) and J usage is TRBJ1-1, with 7 bases that match TRBD1. The germline V gene encodes CDR1 LGHDT and CDR2 YNNKEL (reference sequence). The ends lost 1 base at V and 3 bases at J; junction bases unmatched: 5. CDR3 length equals 15 residues. The CDR3 region is CASSQVPGGHTEAFF. DNA of the CDR3: TGTGCCAGCAGCCAAGTACCAGGGGGGCACACTGAAGCTTTCTTT.

This rearrangement joins TRBV6-2 or TRBV6-3 to TRBJ1-1; D uncertain. Germline values: CDR1 MNHEY, CDR2 SVGEGT. The CDR3 contains 13 residues. V shed 5 bases and J shed 3 bases, with 10 bases lying between them. Here the CDR3 reads CASSTTRDTEAFF. In DNA form, the CDR3 reads TGTGCCAGCAGTACAACACGGGACACTGAAGCTTTCTTT.

This clone has a single count. This chain links TRBV27 with TRBJ2-1; TRBD2 agrees at 10 bases. V lost 5 bases, J lost 9 bases, and 7 bases stayed unmatched. The germline V gene has CDR1 MNHEY and CDR2 SMNVEV (reference sequence). The CDR3 has 14 residues. The DNA for the CDR3 is TGTGCCAGCAGTGAACTAGCGGGGAGGGGTGAGCAGTTCTTC. Encoded protein: CASSELAGRGEQFF.

The chain links TRBV7-9 to TRBJ2-3, with D perhaps TRBD1 (6 bases). The CDR3 has 15 amino acids. Germline assignment: CDR1 SEHNR and CDR2 FQNEAQ (reference sequence). V lost 1 base, J lost 2 bases, and 10 bases lay in between. The chain's CDR3 is CASSLGWTATDTQYF. CDR3 bases: TGTGCCAGCAGCTTAGGGTGGACAGCCACAGATACGCAGTATTTT.

The chain has TRBV11-2 and TRBJ2-2, with 8 bases matching TRBD2. The CDR3 is 14 residues long. Germline CDR1 and CDR2: SGHAT and FQNNGV. V lost 3 bases to trimming and J lost 6 bases; unmatched junction nucleotides: 3. CDR3 residues: CASSLSGSAGELFF. CDR3 nucleotide sequence: TGTGCCAGCAGCTTGAGCGGGAGCGCCGGGGAGCTGTTTTTT.

The chain is built from TRBV6-2 or TRBV6-3 and TRBJ2-7, with 10 bases identical to TRBD1. J was trimmed by 1 base and V by 2 bases; bases with no gene match: 5. This CDR3 is built from 16 residues. Germline lookup yields CDR1 MNHEY and CDR2 SVGEGT. The CDR3 here is CASSYAPGQGSYEQYF. CDR3 DNA: TGTGCCAGCAGTTACGCGCCGGGACAGGGGTCCTACGAGCAGTACTTC.

J is TRBJ1-2 and V is TRBV7-2; TRBD1 is a possible D gene (6 bases). Germline CDR1 reads SGHTA; CDR2 reads FQGNSA. The CDR3 runs 14 residues. Trimming cost V 1 base and J 4 bases, with 10 bases left between them. The CDR3 nucleotides are TGTGCCAGCAGCTTAGGGGCAGGGGCCTATGGCTACACCTTC. Translated: CASSLGAGAYGYTF.

The chain links TRBV20-1 to TRBJ1-2, with 7 bases lining up with TRBD1. The J segment lost 1 base and the V segment lost 3 bases, leaving 14 bases of the junction unmatched. This CDR3 is 17 amino acids long. Germline CDR1 reads DFQATT; CDR2 reads SNEGSKA (reference sequence). In nucleotides, the CDR3 is TGCAGTGCTAGTGAGCTCGGACAGGCCACCCATAACTATGGCTACACCTTC. Protein: CSASELGQATHNYGYTF.

The chain combines TRBV7-9 with TRBJ1-1; TRBD1 agrees at 7 bases. This CDR3 spans 14 amino acids. Germline V gene sequence: CDR1 SEHNR, CDR2 FQNEAQ (reference sequence). Unmatched junction bases numbered 13, after V lost 4 bases and J lost 11 bases. CDR3 sequence reads: CASSSEQGLSPAFF. The DNA of the CDR3 is TGTGCCAGCAGCTCCGAACAGGGGTTAAGTCCGGCTTTCTTT. Supplemented by reference TRBV7-9 and TRBJ1-1, the full variable domain reads DTGVSQNPRHKITKRGQNVTFRCDPISEHNRLYWYRQTLGQGPEFLTYFQNEAQLEKSRLLSDRFSAERPKGSFSTLEIQRTEQGDSAMYLCASSSEQGLSPAFFGQGTRLTVV.

The J gene is TRBJ1-1, the V gene TRBV7-2, with D perhaps TRBD1 (5 bases). Germline V gene data show CDR1 as SGHTA and CDR2 as FQGNSA. This CDR3 is built from 14 residues. Trimming stripped 3 bases from V and 0 bases from J, with 8 bases between. The CDR3 spells CASSLAGMNTEAFF. The CDR3 coding sequence is TGTGCCAGCAGCTTGGCAGGGATGAACACTGAAGCTTTCTTT. The entire variable domain, with the rest obtained from reference TRBV7-2 and TRBJ1-1, is as follows: GAGVSQSPSNKVTEKGKDVELRCDPISGHTALYWYRQSLGQGLEFLIYFQGNSAPDKSGLPSDRFSAERTGGSVSTLTIQRTQQEDSAVYLCASSLAGMNTEAFFGQGTRLTVV.

The rearrangement joins TRBV19 to TRBJ2-7; the match to TRBD2 covers 8 bases. The CDR3 has 15 amino acids. Germline V gene sequence: CDR1 LNHDA, CDR2 SQIVND (reference sequence). Unmatched junction bases numbered 7, after V lost 2 bases and J lost 4 bases. The CDR3 spells CASSISSSGSYEQYF. The CDR3 coding sequence is TGTGCCAGTAGTATAAGCTCTAGCGGGTCGTACGAGCAGTACTTC. The whole variable domain, filled in from reference TRBV19 and TRBJ2-7, reads DGGITQSPKYLFRKEGQNVTLSCEQNLNHDAMYWYRQDPGQGLRLIYYSQIVNDFQKGDIAEGYSVSREKKESFPLTVTSAQKNPTAFYLCASSISSSGSYEQYFGPGTRLTVT.

This clone was counted only a few times. The rearrangement joins TRBV2 to TRBJ2-1, with 8 bases lining up with TRBD1. Germline CDR1 SNHLY, CDR2 FYNNEI. The CDR3 extends over 15 amino acids. Trimming removed 5 bases from V and 4 bases from J; junction bases left unmatched: 7. The CDR3 nucleotides read TGTGCCAGCAGTTTGACAGGGGTAGAGTACAATGAGCAGTTCTTC. It yields the protein CASSLTGVEYNEQFF.

The chain carries TRBV7-6 and TRBJ2-7, with 12 bases identical to TRBD1. This CDR3 region has 14 residues. CDR1 and CDR2 from the germline V gene are SGHVS and FNYEAQ. The ends lost 6 bases at V and 5 bases at J; junction bases unmatched: 5. This CDR3 reads CASSNRDRGHEQYF. The CDR3, as DNA: TGTGCCAGCAGTAACCGGGACAGGGGGCACGAGCAGTACTTC.

This chain joins TRBV19 and TRBJ2-2; TRBD1 is a possible D gene (6 bases). This CDR3 region has 14 residues. Deletions cut 7 bases from V and 4 bases from J, with 13 bases between. Germline loops: CDR1 LNHDA, CDR2 SQIVND (reference sequence). The CDR3 bases are TGTGCCAGTATCGGACAGTTGGGCACCGGGGAGCTGTTTTTT. Translated: CASIGQLGTGELFF.

The DNA of the CDR3 is TGTGCCAGCAGCTTAGAATCAACAGGGAATCGAAACACCATATATTTT. Protein product: CASSLESTGNRNTIYF. This chain joins TRBV7-2 and TRBJ1-3; possibly TRBD1 for D (6 bases). CDR1 is SGHTA, CDR2 FQGNSA, per germline. Trimming pared 1 base from V and 5 bases from J, leaving 15 bases between. This CDR3 is 16 amino acids long.

This clone appeared a few times. The V gene is TRBV9, the J gene TRBJ2-7, with 8 bases lining up with TRBD2. The CDR3 contains 15 residues. Per the germline V gene, CDR1 is SGDLS and CDR2 is YYNGEE. Losses at the gene ends were 2 bases for V and 2 bases for J; bases not matched to a gene: 6. The CDR3 DNA sequence: TGTGCCAGCAGCGTCTCAGCGGGGGAAACCTACGAGCAGTACTTC. This codes for CASSVSAGETYEQYF.

This clone was detected once. This CDR3 reads CASSQRGQIYEQYF. CDR3 nucleotide sequence: TGTGCCAGCTCACAAAGGGGACAGATCTACGAGCAGTACTTC. The chain couples TRBV18 to TRBJ2-7, with TRBD1 matching 7 bases. Germline CDR1 KGHSH, CDR2 LQKENI. The CDR3 covers 14 residues. V was pared by 4 bases and J by 3 bases, with 6 bases of the junction left unmatched.

The V gene is TRBV11-2, the J gene TRBJ2-7; D gene uncertain. The CDR3 extends over 13 amino acids. Trimming stripped 2 bases from V and 1 base from J, with 6 bases between. Germline V gene lookup returns CDR1 SGHAT and CDR2 FQNNGV. CDR3 nucleotides: TGTGCCAGCAGCTTATTACTGTCCTACGAGCAGTACTTC. Protein: CASSLLLSYEQYF.